The rows below give T cell receptor beta chains drawn from one sample of a study of control samples from healthy donors and cancer patients. Here immunoSEQ multiplex PCR was the method, and the copy in TCRdb shows in-frame clones only, minus some. The sample includes 200,000 to 250,000 clones, around 94% seen only once; the top ten take over 1.2%. The sample comprised blood. Receptors originate from a middle-aged man in good health. Both conserved end residues are part of each CDR3. A D gene is named only where the DNA matches it firmly. Rows may omit the clone size; those that give it use once, few, many or a size class.

CDR3: CASSLSGNEQYF
DNA: TGTGCCAGCAGTTTATCAGGGAACGAGCAGTACTTC
J: TRBJ2-7
V: TRBV28
size: .
D: .

CDR3: CASSPTDSNQPQHF
DNA: TGTGCCAGCTCACCGACGGATAGCAATCAGCCCCAGCATTTT
J: TRBJ1-5
V: TRBV18
size: .
D: .

CDR3: CASSLTASGELFF
DNA: TGTGCCAGCAGCTTAACGGCCAGCGGGGAGCTGTTTTTT
J: TRBJ2-2
V: TRBV7-3
size: .
D: .

CDR3: CASSYSGGGEKLFF
DNA: TGTGCCAGCAGTTACTCAGGGGGGGGCGAAAAACTGTTTTTT
J: TRBJ1-4
V: TRBV6-5
size: .
D: .

CDR3: CASSMGFPGSYNEQFF
DNA: TGCGCCAGCAGCATGGGCTTCCCGGGATCCTACAATGAGCAGTTCTTC
J: TRBJ2-1
V: TRBV5-1
size: .
D: .

CDR3: CASSPSGSWDSPLHF
DNA: TGCGCCAGCAGTCCTTCCGGCAGTTGGGATTCACCCCTCCACTTT
J: TRBJ1-6
V: TRBV23-1
size: .
D: .

CDR3: CASRGSTYEQYF
DNA: TGTGCCAGCAGGGGGTCGACCTACGAGCAGTACTTC
J: TRBJ2-7
V: TRBV6-5
size: .
D: .

CDR3: CASSLTTGRETQYF
DNA: TGTGCCAGCAGCCTTACCACAGGAAGAGAGACCCAGTACTTC
J: TRBJ2-5
V: TRBV6-5
size: .
D: .

CDR3: CASSIDFRETAEAFF
DNA: TGTGCCAGTAGTATAGACTTTAGGGAGACCGCAGAAGCTTTCTTT
J: TRBJ1-1
V: TRBV19
size: .
D: .

CDR3: CASSHSDRGEGRAFF
DNA: TGTGCCAGCAGCCACTCGGACAGGGGGGAAGGAAGAGCTTTCTTT
J: TRBJ1-1
V: TRBV3-1/TRBV3-2
size: .
D: TRBD1

CDR3: CASSRQYSNQPQHF
DNA: TGTGCCAGCAGCCGACAGTATAGCAATCAGCCCCAGCATTTT
J: TRBJ1-5
V: TRBV6-5
size: .
D: .

CDR3: CASSQGQGWTEAFF
DNA: TGTGCCAGCAGCCAGGGACAGGGGTGGACTGAAGCTTTCTTT
J: TRBJ1-1
V: TRBV3-1/TRBV3-2
size: .
D: TRBD1

CDR3: CASSLGRGSYEQYF
DNA: TGTGCCAGCAGCTTAGGGCGGGGGTCCTACGAGCAGTACTTC
J: TRBJ2-7
V: TRBV7-3
size: .
D: TRBD2

CDR3: CASSSGTGTGQIGFYTF
DNA: TGTGCCAGCAGTTCCGGGACAGGGACAGGGCAAATTGGGTTCTACACCTTC
J: TRBJ1-2
V: TRBV28
size: .
D: TRBD1

CDR3: CASSEERLKRAFF
DNA: TGTGCCAGCAGTGAAGAACGCTTAAAGAGGGCTTTCTTT
J: TRBJ1-1
V: TRBV6-1
size: .
D: .

CDR3: CASSRDSRDEQFF
DNA: TGTGCCAGCAGCCGCGACAGCCGGGATGAGCAGTTCTTC
J: TRBJ2-1
V: TRBV11-3
size: .
D: .

CDR3: CASSFPRPSGANVLTF
DNA: TGTGCCAGCAGCTTCCCTCGGCCCTCTGGGGCCAACGTCCTGACTTTC
J: TRBJ2-6
V: TRBV9
size: .
D: .

CDR3: CASSGRETVNTGELFF
DNA: TGTGCCAGCAGCGGACGGGAGACGGTGAACACCGGGGAGCTGTTTTTT
J: TRBJ2-2
V: TRBV9
size: .
D: .

CDR3: CASTRYGEQFF
DNA: TGTGCCAGCACCAGGTATGGTGAGCAGTTCTTC
J: TRBJ2-1
V: TRBV12-3/TRBV12-4
size: once
D: .

CDR3: CASSSLTPQNTEAFF
DNA: TGCGCCAGCAGCTCACTGACACCCCAGAACACTGAAGCTTTCTTT
J: TRBJ1-1
V: TRBV5-1
size: .
D: .

CDR3: CASSQSLSTGTGELFF
DNA: TGCGCCAGCAGCCAAAGCCTTTCGACAGGTACCGGGGAGCTGTTTTTT
J: TRBJ2-2
V: TRBV4-3
size: once
D: .

CDR3: CASRWSGDTGELFF
DNA: TGTGCCAGTAGGTGGAGCGGAGACACCGGGGAGCTGTTTTTT
J: TRBJ2-2
V: TRBV19
size: .
D: .

CDR3: CASSHPGTGIAGNTIYF
DNA: TGCGCCAGCAGCCACCCCGGGACAGGGATTGCTGGAAACACCATATATTTT
J: TRBJ1-3
V: TRBV4-1
size: .
D: TRBD1

CDR3: CASSDGGRQTTDTQYF
DNA: TGTGCCAGCAGTGACGGTGGACGACAAACCACAGATACGCAGTATTTT
J: TRBJ2-3
V: TRBV6-1
size: .
D: .

CDR3: CASSPGGGYEQYF
DNA: TGTGCCAGCTCACCAGGGGGGGGATACGAGCAGTACTTC
J: TRBJ2-7
V: TRBV18
size: once
D: TRBD2

CDR3: CASRAQGAGQPQHF
DNA: TGTGCCAGCAGAGCACAGGGGGCCGGTCAGCCCCAGCATTTT
J: TRBJ1-5
V: TRBV7-8
size: .
D: TRBD1

CDR3: CSASARRSNQPQHF
DNA: TGCAGTGCCAGTGCCCGGAGGAGCAATCAGCCCCAGCATTTT
J: TRBJ1-5
V: TRBV20-1
size: .
D: .

CDR3: CASSGGSGMNTEAFF
DNA: TGTGCCAGCAGCGGAGGGAGCGGTATGAACACTGAAGCTTTCTTT
J: TRBJ1-1
V: TRBV9
size: .
D: .

CDR3: CASSPGEYQETQYF
DNA: TGTGCCAGTAGCCCGGGTGAATACCAAGAGACCCAGTACTTC
J: TRBJ2-5
V: TRBV19
size: .
D: .

CDR3: CASRTQGASTEAFF
DNA: TGTGCCAGCAGGACACAGGGGGCGAGCACTGAAGCTTTCTTT
J: TRBJ1-1
V: TRBV6-6
size: .
D: TRBD1

CDR3: CASSFIPGVGRSSYEQYF
DNA: TGTGCCAGCAGTTTTATTCCAGGGGTGGGTCGTAGCTCCTACGAGCAGTACTTC
J: TRBJ2-7
V: TRBV28
size: .
D: .

CDR3: CASSLNTGELFF
DNA: TGTGCCAGCAGCTTAAACACCGGGGAGCTGTTTTTT
J: TRBJ2-2
V: TRBV5-6
size: .
D: .

CDR3: CASRQGLGEKLFF
DNA: TGTGCCAGTCGACAGGGCCTGGGCGAAAAACTGTTTTTT
J: TRBJ1-4
V: TRBV18
size: .
D: TRBD1

CDR3: CASTPRGGTYEQYF
DNA: TGTGCCAGCACCCCTCGGGGAGGAACCTACGAGCAGTACTTC
J: TRBJ2-7
V: TRBV7-9
size: .
D: .

CDR3: CASSPRTDTQYF
DNA: TGTGCCAGCAGCCCTCGCACAGATACGCAGTATTTT
J: TRBJ2-3
V: TRBV3-1/TRBV3-2
size: .
D: .

CDR3: CASSPPRDDYGYTF
DNA: TGCGCCAGCAGCCCCCCGCGCGATGACTATGGCTACACCTTC
J: TRBJ1-2
V: TRBV5-1
size: .
D: .

CDR3: CASSSTSTEAFF
DNA: TGTGCCAGCAGTTCCACGTCCACTGAAGCTTTCTTT
J: TRBJ1-1
V: TRBV6-5
size: .
D: .

CDR3: CASSQELWEKLFF
DNA: TGTGCCAGCAGCCAAGAACTCTGGGAAAAACTGTTTTTT
J: TRBJ1-4
V: TRBV3-1/TRBV3-2
size: .
D: .